This T cell receptor beta chain was sequenced for a study of cytomegalovirus exposure and HLA in healthy donors. About this clone: Its specificity is not known.

The study's findings and limits: According to reports, the classifier identified cytomegalovirus status with high specificity and sensitivity. A list of 150 to 200 TCR beta chains associated with cytomegalovirus was given. Later, an analysis found that TCR clusters from the first cohort tended to co-occur in the 110 or so validation repertoires.

The protocol was immunoSEQ multiplex PCR, while the TCRdb copy is restricted to in-frame clones and leaves out a portion. The sample yields about 330,000 clones, roughly 89% seen once. Sample: PBMCs. The source is a young woman in good health and CMV-seronegative.

CDR3 in amino acids: CASSFLQQAYEQYF. In DNA form, the CDR3 reads TGTGCCAGCAGTTTCCTCCAACAGGCCTACGAGCAGTACTTC. The V call is TRBV6-5, the J call TRBJ2-7; tentatively, D is TRBD1 (5 bases). Per the germline V gene, CDR1 is MNHEY and CDR2 is SVGAGI. Trimming removed 4 bases at V and 2 bases at J, with 12 bases between. This CDR3 contains 14 residues.